These 10 T cell receptor beta chains share one sample of origin, sequenced in a study of T cell responses to AZD1222 COVID-19 vaccine. Here immunoSEQ multiplex PCR was the method, and the copy in TCRdb shows in-frame clones only, minus some. The table includes roughly 91,000 clones, roughly 90% detected once. Sequenced material: peripheral blood, taken on day 0 of AZD1222 vaccination. These receptors all come from an adult in good health.

The chain links TRBV7-2 to TRBJ1-4; no firm D call. The CDR3 spans 16 residues. Germline V gene lookup returns CDR1 SGHTA and CDR2 FQGNSA. V lost 1 base to trimming and J lost 8 bases, with 17 bases between them. The CDR3 sequence is CASSLVPLTEGEKLFF. In nucleotides, the CDR3 is TGTGCCAGCAGCTTAGTTCCCCTAACCGAAGGGGAAAAACTGTTTTTT.

V usage is TRBV24-1 and J usage is TRBJ1-2, with D possibly matching TRBD1 (5 bases). Germline V lookup: CDR1 KGHDR, CDR2 SFDVKD. The CDR3 is 13 amino acids. Deletions cut 2 bases from V and 9 bases from J, with 12 bases between. In nucleotides, the CDR3 is TGTGCCACCAGTGATTGGCAGGGTGACAGCTACACCTTC. Amino acids: CATSDWQGDSYTF.

The genes are TRBV15 and TRBJ1-5, with 9 bases aligning to TRBD1. The CDR3 has 15 amino acids. From germline, CDR1 is LNHNV and CDR2 YYDKDF (reference sequence). With V trimmed by 6 bases and J by 1 base, 4 bases remained unmatched. CDR3 sequence (DNA): TGTGCCACCAGAGGGACAGGGAGCAGCAATCAGCCCCAGCATTTT. Its protein product is CATRGTGSSNQPQHF.

The chain combines TRBV10-3 with TRBJ2-2, with D hard to call. The CDR3 loop spans 12 amino acids. Germline V gene lookup returns CDR1 ENHRY and CDR2 SYGVKD. V was clipped by 0 bases and J by 6 bases, with 2 bases between them. CDR3 region: CAISESPGELFF. DNA of the CDR3: TGTGCCATCAGTGAGTCGCCCGGGGAGCTGTTTTTT.

This clone was seen only a few times. This rearrangement joins TRBV14 to TRBJ1-1; 7 bases fit TRBD1. J lost 6 bases, V lost 3 bases, and 7 bases had no gene match. CDR3 size: 14 residues. Germline CDR1 and CDR2: SGHDN and FVKESK. The CDR3 protein is CASSHLTGSPEAFF. As DNA, the CDR3 is TGTGCCAGCAGCCACCTGACAGGGTCGCCTGAAGCTTTCTTT. The whole variable domain, remainder taken from reference TRBV14 and TRBJ1-1, is EAGVTQFPSHSVIEKGQTVTLRCDPISGHDNLYWYRRVMGKEIKFLLHFVKESKQDESGMPNNRFLAERTGGTYSTLKVQPAELEDSGVYFCASSHLTGSPEAFFGQGTRLTVV.

This clone was seen only a few times. This rearrangement joins TRBV9 to TRBJ2-2; no definite D call. Germline V CDR1 and CDR2: SGDLS, YYNGEE. Trimming cost V 4 bases and J 4 bases, with 17 bases left between them. This CDR3 comprises 16 residues. CDR3 region: CASSPTQFSTTGELFF. The CDR3 nucleotides read TGTGCCAGCAGCCCAACCCAATTTTCAACCACCGGGGAGCTGTTTTTT.

This chain uses TRBV6-1 with TRBJ1-2; 8 nucleotides agree with TRBD1. CDR3 length: 14 amino acids. Trimming at V came to 3 bases and at J to 8 bases, leaving 8 bases not matched to a gene. Germline loops: CDR1 MNHNS, CDR2 SASEGT. As DNA, the CDR3 is TGTGCCAGCAGTGAGGGCAGGGGGCTACAAGGCTACACCTTC. It specifies CASSEGRGLQGYTF.

This chain connects TRBV20-1 to TRBJ1-2; D unclear. V gave up 6 bases and J gave up 2 bases, with 4 bases separating them. CDR3 length: 10 residues. Germline lookup yields CDR1 DFQATT and CDR2 SNEGSKA (reference sequence). The CDR3 DNA reads TGCAGTGCGGAAAACTATGGCTACACCTTC. Encoded protein: CSAENYGYTF.

The chain links TRBV30 to TRBJ1-5; D remains ambiguous. Between the trimmed V and J ends, which lost 4 bases and 3 bases, there was a span of 13 bases. The germline gives CDR1 GTSNPN, CDR2 SVGIG (reference sequence). The CDR3 has 14 amino acids. The CDR3 DNA follows: TGTGCCTGGACTGACGGCTCTCACAATCAGCCCCAGCATTTT. Protein: CAWTDGSHNQPQHF.

The V gene is TRBV5-6, the J gene TRBJ2-1; the D is unclear. V lost 0 bases and J lost 8, with 12 bases in between. Germline lookup yields CDR1 SGHDT and CDR2 YYEEEE. CDR3 length equals 14 residues. The chain's CDR3 is CASSLGSGGDEQFF. The CDR3 DNA reads as TGTGCCAGCAGCTTGGGTTCCGGCGGAGATGAGCAGTTCTTC.